The text below deals with one T cell receptor beta chain. Its antigen specificity is not known. No much larger clone is present one base from it, and per-base qualities are unavailable. Unstimulated PBMCs, after thawing, were stained for CD3, CD4 and CD8 and then FACS-sorted into CD3+CD4+ and CD3+CD8+ populations. Randomization to immunosuppression withdrawal applied to every one of the 8 studied subjects. The Qiagen DNeasy Blood and Tissue Kit was used to isolate genomic DNA. Using immunoSEQ, frozen genomic DNA was subjected to high-throughput TCRbeta CDR3 sequencing, a process that included PCR amplification, mapping, bias correction and internal controls. The study's own analysis went as follows. Only productive rearrangements were retained, with each unique TCRbeta sequence defined by its CDR3 nucleotide sequence together with its V and J gene. A sequence counted as donor-reactive only if the sequence showed at least 5-fold expansion in CFSE-low cells compared with unstimulated pre-transplant cells and had a frequency of at least 0.01%. Per-subject minimum frequency thresholds, based on the lowest-template unstimulated sample, ensured at least 90% detection power. Jensen-Shannon divergence between the top 1000 TCRbeta sequences post-transplant and pre-transplant was used to measure repertoire turnover. Changes in detection of donor-reactive sequences were tested with two-sided Fisher's exact tests. The table comes from immuneACCESS by way of TCRdb, which keeps in-frame sequences with V and J called. Part of the clones is missing from these tables; in studies checked, under half for an unresolved V gene and the rest for unknown reasons. V, J and clone size were drawn from that table, and D and trimming were deduced from the DNA. This sample has around 51,000 clones in its table, and around 85% of those were observed once. 13% to 15% of the sample rests with the top ten.

The source of the sample is a study of T cell clones after liver transplantation (dated by TCRdb to between 2017 and 2020). Background on the whole study: Samples were obtained from ITN030ST, a randomized trial in which withdrawal of immunosuppression was attempted within 2 years of liver transplantation. No induction therapy was given to the subjects, and standard immunosuppression was administered until randomization at 12-24 months post-transplant. Three of the eight recipients were HCV-positive; the others were transplanted for non-autoimmune, non-viral indications. Third party-reactive TCRbeta sequences from pre-transplant MLRs were also identified as an antigen-independent comparator for donor-reactive sequences. A cohort of 8 liver transplant recipients was studied, of whom 3 were classified as tolerant and 5 as non-tolerant. Tolerance was defined as complete withdrawal of immunosuppression for at least one year without a rise in liver enzymes beyond twice the upper limit of normal. Donor-reactive T cell clones were identified using TCRbeta sequencing after a pre-transplant mixed lymphocyte reaction and were then followed in post-transplant blood. Blood samples were collected pre-transplant, then pre-randomization ahead of withdrawal, and finally post-randomization once withdrawal had either been completed or failed. General study outcomes and caveats: Conclusions were preliminary, limited by small, heterogeneous patient numbers and non-standardized post-transplant time points. Low numbers of available donor cells limited the measurable donor-reactive repertoire in a couple of subjects. When repertoire turnover was taken into account, detection of donor-reactive sequences was significantly reduced in 7 of 8 subjects for CD4 and in 8 of 8 subjects for CD8. Donor-reactive sequences decreased more than third party-reactive sequences, which suggests partial antigen-specific deletion that was not related to withdrawal success. In most of the 8 subjects, regardless of tolerance or HCV status, circulating donor-reactive CD4 TCRbeta sequences dropped significantly post-transplant. Because allograft tissue specimens were not available, migration of donor-reactive T cells into the graft, rather than deletion, may have occurred.

There are 15 amino acids in the CDR3, from cysteine to phenylalanine inclusive. The retained sequence is limited to the CDR3, 45 bases, with the frame set at the first base. CDR1 and CDR2, looked up from the germline V gene, are MDHEN and SYDVKM. V was cut back by 3 bases and J by 2 bases, leaving a gap of 11 bases between them. This sequence originates from a human patient who received a liver transplant. Some T cells may have been brought in with the graft after a transplant. The rearranged segments are TRBV28 and TRBJ1-5; no D gene is confidently identified. The specimen comprised CD8+ T cells from blood, sampled 12 months after liver transplant. The CDR3 region reads CASSFKGWGNQPQHF. The sequenced DNA is TGTGCCAGCAGTTTCAAGGGATGGGGCAATCAGCCCCAGCATTTT. With the portions outside the CDR3 filled from the reference TRBV28 and TRBJ1-5 genes, the complete variable region becomes DVKVTQSSRYLVKRTGEKVFLECVQDMDHENMFWYRQDPGLGLRLIYFSYDVKMKEKGDIPEGYSVSREKKERFSLILESASTNQTSMYLCASSFKGWGNQPQHFGDGTRLSIL.